One T cell receptor (beta chain) is described in this entry. With random hexamers, roughly 0.45 to 1 ug RNA was reverse transcribed. MiXCR, run by TCRdb on the immunoSEQ multiplex PCR reads, gives a single entry per CDR3 protein. Of roughly 140,000 distinct CDR3 sequences listed, around 95% are singletons. These data originate in a study of CD8 T cells in Susac syndrome. Looked up from germline, CDR1 is SGHAT and CDR2 is FQNNGV. Between the trimmed V and J ends, which lost 5 bases and 7 bases, there was a span of 12 bases. The CDR3 is 13 residues long. The receptor was derived from a human donor with multiple sclerosis. This chain connects TRBV11-2 to TRBJ1-5; TRBD1 might be the D (6 bases). The sequencing input was CD8+ T cells from PBMCs. The CDR3 DNA reads as TGTGCCAGCAGCCCAGGGGCGAGCCAGCCCCAGCATTTT. The encoded protein is CASSPGASQPQHF.